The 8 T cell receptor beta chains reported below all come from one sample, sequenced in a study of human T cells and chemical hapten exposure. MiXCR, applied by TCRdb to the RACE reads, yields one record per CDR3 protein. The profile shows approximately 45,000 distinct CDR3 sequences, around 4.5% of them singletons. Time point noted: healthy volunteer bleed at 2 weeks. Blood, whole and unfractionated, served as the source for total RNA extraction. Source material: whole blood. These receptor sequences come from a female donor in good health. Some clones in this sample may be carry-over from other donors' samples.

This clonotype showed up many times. CDR3 in amino acids: CASSPSQGVNTEAFF. The CDR3 DNA is TGTGCCAGCTCACCATCGCAGGGGGTGAACACTGAAGCTTTCTTT. The chain joins TRBV18 to TRBJ1-1; 7 positions match TRBD1. V lost 2 bases and J lost 0; bases outside the gene matches: 3. Germline V lookup: CDR1 KGHSH, CDR2 LQKENI. This CDR3 is built from 15 residues.

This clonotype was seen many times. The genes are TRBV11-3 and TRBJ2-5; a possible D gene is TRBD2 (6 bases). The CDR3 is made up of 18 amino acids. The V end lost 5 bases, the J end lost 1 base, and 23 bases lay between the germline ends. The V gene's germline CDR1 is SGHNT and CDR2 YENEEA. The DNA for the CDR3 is TGTGCCAGCAGCCCCTCTAACCACGCGGGGATGATCCAAGAGACCCAGTACTTC. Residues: CASSPSNHAGMIQETQYF.

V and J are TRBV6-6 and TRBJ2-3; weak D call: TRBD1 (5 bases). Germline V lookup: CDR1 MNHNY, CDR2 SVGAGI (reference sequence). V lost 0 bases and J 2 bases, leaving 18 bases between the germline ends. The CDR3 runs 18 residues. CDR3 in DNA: TGTGCCAGCAGTTACTCTGCCTCGTTAGCAGGGCCCACAGATACGCAGTATTTT. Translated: CASSYSASLAGPTDTQYF.

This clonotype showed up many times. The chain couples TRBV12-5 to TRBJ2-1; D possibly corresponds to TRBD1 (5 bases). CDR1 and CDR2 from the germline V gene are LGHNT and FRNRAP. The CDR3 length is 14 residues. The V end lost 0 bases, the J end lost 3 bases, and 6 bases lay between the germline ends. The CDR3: CASGLVRDYNEQFF. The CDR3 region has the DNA TGTGCTAGTGGTTTGGTCAGGGACTACAATGAGCAGTTCTTC. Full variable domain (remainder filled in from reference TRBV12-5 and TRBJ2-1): DARVTQTPRHKVTEMGQEVTMRCQPILGHNTVFWYRQTMMQGLELLAYFRNRAPLDDSGMPKDRFSAEMPDATLATLKIQPSEPRDSAVYFCASGLVRDYNEQFFGPGTRLTVL.

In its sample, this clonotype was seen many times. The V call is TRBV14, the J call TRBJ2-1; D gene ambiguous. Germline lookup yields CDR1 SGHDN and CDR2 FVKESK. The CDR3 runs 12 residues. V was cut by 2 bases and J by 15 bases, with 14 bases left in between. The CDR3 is CASSQFLGNLFF. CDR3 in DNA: TGTGCCAGCAGCCAATTTTTGGGTAACCTGTTCTTC.

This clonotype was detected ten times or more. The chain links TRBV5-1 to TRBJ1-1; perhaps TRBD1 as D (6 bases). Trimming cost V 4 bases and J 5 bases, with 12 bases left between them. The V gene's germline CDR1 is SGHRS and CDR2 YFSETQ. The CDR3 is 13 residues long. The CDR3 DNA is TGCGCCAGCAGCGATAGGGGGGGGACTGAAGCTTTCTTT. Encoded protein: CASSDRGGTEAFF.

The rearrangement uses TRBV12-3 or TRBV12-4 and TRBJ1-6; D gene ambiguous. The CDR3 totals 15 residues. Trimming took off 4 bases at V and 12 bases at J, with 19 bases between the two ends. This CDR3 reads CASSSVPPTREPLHF. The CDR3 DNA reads TGTGCCAGCAGTTCCGTCCCTCCTACAAGGGAACCCCTCCACTTT.

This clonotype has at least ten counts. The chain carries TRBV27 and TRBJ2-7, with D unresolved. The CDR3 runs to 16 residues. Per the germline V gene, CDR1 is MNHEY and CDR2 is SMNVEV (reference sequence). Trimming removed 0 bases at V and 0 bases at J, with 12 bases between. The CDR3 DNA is TGTGCCAGCAGTTTATCAGGGAACCCTAGCTCCTACGAGCAGTACTTC. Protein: CASSLSGNPSSYEQYF.